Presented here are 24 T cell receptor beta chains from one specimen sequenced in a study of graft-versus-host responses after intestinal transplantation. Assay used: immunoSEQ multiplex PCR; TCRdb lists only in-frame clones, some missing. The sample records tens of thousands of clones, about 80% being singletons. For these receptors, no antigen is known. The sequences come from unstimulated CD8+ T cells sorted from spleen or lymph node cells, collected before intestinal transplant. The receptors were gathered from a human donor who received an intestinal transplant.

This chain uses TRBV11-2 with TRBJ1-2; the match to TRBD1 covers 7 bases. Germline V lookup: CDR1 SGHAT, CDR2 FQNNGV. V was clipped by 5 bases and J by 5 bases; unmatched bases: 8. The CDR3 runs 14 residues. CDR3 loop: CASSQRGQGYGYTF. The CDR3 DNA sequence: TGTGCCAGCAGCCAGAGGGGGCAGGGTTATGGCTACACCTTC.

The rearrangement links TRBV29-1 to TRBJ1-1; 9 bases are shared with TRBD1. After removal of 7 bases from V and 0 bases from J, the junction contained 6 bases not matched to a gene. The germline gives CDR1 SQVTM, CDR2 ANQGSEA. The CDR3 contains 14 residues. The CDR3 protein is CSAEGQGLNTEAFF. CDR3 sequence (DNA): TGCAGCGCCGAGGGACAGGGCTTGAACACTGAAGCTTTCTTT. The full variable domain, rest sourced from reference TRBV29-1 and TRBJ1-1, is SAVISQKPSRDICQRGTSLTIQCQVDSQVTMMFWYRQQPGQSLTLIATANQGSEATYESGFVIDKFPISRPNLTFSTLTVSNMSPEDSSIYLCSAEGQGLNTEAFFGQGTRLTVV.

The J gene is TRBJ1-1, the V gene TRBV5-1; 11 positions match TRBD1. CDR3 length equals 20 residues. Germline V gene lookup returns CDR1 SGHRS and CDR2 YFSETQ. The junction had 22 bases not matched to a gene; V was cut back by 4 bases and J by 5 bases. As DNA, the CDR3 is TGCGCCAGCAGCCTGGGGTCGTGGGACAGGGGGTTTTCTGTCGGGACTGAAGCTTTCTTT. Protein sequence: CASSLGSWDRGFSVGTEAFF.

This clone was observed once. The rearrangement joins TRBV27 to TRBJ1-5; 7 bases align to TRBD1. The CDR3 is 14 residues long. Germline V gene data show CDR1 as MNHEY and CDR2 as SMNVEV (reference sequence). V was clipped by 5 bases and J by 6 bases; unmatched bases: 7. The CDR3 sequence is CASSVRGLFQPQHF. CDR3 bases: TGTGCCAGCAGTGTTAGGGGGCTTTTTCAGCCCCAGCATTTT.

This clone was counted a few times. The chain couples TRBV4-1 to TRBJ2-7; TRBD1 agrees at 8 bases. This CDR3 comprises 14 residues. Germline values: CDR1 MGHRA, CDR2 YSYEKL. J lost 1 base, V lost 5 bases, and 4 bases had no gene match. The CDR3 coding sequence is TGCGCCAGCAGCTACGACAGGGGTTCCTACGAGCAGTACTTC. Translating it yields CASSYDRGSYEQYF.

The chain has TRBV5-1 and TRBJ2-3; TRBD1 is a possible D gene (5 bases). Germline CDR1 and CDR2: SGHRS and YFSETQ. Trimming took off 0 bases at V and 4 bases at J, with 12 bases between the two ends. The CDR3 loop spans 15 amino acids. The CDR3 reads CASSLEGLRPDTQYF. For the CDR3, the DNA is TGCGCCAGCAGCTTGGAGGGGCTTCGCCCAGATACGCAGTATTTT.

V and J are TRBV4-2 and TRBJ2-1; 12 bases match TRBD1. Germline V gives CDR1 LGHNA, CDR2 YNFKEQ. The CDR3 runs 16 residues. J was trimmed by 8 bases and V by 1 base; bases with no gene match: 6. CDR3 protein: CASSQAPGQGADEQFF. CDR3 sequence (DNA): TGTGCCAGCAGCCAAGCCCCGGGACAGGGGGCAGATGAGCAGTTCTTC.

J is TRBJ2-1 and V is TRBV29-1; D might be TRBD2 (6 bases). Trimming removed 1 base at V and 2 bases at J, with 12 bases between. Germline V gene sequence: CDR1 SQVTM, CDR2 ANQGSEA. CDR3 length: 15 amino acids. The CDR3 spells CSVEGGLYTYNEQFF. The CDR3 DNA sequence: TGCAGCGTTGAAGGGGGACTCTATACCTACAATGAGCAGTTCTTC.

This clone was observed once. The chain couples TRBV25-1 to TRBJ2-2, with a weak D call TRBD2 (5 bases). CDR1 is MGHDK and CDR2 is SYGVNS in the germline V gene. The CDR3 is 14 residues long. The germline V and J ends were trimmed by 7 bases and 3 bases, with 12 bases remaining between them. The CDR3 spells CASMRAEYTGELFF. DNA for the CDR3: TGTGCCAGCATGCGGGCGGAGTACACCGGGGAGCTGTTTTTT.

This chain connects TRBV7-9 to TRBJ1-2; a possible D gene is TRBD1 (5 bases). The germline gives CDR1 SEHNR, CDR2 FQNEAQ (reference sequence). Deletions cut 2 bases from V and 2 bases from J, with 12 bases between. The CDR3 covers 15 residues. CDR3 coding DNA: TGTGCCAGCAGCTTAATGGCAGGGTACAACTATGGCTACACCTTC. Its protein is CASSLMAGYNYGYTF.

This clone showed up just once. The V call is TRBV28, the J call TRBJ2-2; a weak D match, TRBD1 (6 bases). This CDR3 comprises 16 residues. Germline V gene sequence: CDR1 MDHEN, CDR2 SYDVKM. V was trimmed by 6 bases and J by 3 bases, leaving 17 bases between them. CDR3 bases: TGTGCCAGCAGGCAGAGACAGGTTGCGGACACCGGGGAGCTGTTTTTT. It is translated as CASRQRQVADTGELFF.

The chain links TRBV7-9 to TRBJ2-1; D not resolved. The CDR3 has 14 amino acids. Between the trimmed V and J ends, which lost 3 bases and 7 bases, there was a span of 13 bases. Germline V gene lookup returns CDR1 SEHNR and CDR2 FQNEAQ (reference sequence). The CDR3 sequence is CASSLTRRDNEQFF. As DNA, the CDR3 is TGTGCCAGCAGCTTGACTCGTCGTGATAATGAGCAGTTCTTC.

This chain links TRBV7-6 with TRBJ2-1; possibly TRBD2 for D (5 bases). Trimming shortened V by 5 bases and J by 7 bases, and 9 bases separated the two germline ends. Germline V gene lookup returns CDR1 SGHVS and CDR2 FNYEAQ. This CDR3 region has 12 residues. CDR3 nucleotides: TGTGCCAGCAGCGCGAGGGAGAATGAGCAGTTCTTC. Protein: CASSARENEQFF.

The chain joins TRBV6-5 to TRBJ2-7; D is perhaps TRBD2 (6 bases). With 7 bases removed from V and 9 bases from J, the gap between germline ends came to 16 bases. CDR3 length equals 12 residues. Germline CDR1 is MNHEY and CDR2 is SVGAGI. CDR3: CASTDGGLGQYF. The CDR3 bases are TGTGCCAGCACCGACGGGGGATTAGGGCAGTACTTC.

In DNA, the CDR3 is TGCGCCAGCAGCGGGACAGGGCACTACGAGCAGTACTTC. This translates into CASSGTGHYEQYF. The rearrangement links TRBV5-1 to TRBJ2-7, with TRBD1 matching 9 bases. Germline trimming cut 4 bases from V and 3 bases from J; bases unmatched to any gene: 2. CDR3 length equals 13 residues. CDR1 is SGHRS and CDR2 is YFSETQ in the germline V gene.

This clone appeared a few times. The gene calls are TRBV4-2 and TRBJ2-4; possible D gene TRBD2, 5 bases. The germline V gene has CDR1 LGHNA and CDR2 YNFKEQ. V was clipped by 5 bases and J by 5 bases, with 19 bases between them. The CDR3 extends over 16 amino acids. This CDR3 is CASSLESGITENIQYF. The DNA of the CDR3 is TGTGCCAGCAGCTTGGAATCGGGGATTACGGAAAACATTCAGTACTTC.

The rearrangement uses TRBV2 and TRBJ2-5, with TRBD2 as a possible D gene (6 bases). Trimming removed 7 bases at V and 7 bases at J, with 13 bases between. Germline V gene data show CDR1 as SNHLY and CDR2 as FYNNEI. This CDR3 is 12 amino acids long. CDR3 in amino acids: CASIGPEGTQYF. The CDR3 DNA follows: TGTGCCAGCATTGGGCCGGAGGGGACCCAGTACTTC.

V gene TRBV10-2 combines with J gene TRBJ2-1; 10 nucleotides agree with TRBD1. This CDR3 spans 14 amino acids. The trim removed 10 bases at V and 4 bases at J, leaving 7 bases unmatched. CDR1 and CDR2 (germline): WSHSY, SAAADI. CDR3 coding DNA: TGCGCCATACGGGGACAGGGGACTTACAATGAGCAGTTCTTC. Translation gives CAIRGQGTYNEQFF.

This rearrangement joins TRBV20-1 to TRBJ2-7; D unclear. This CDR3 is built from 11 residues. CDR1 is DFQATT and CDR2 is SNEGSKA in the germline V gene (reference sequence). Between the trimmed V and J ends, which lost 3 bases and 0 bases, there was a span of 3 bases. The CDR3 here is CSARSSYEQYF. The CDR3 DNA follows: TGCAGTGCTAGGAGCTCCTACGAGCAGTACTTC.

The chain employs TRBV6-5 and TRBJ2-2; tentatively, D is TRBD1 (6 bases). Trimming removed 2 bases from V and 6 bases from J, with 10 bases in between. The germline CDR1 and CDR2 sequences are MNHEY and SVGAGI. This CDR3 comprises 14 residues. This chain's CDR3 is CASSYGRGSGELFF. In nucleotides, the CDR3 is TGTGCCAGCAGTTACGGCAGGGGATCCGGGGAGCTGTTTTTT.

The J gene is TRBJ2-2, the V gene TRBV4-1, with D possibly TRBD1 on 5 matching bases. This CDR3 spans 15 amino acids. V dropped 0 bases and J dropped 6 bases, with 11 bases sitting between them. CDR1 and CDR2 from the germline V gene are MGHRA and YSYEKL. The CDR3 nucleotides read TGCGCCAGCAGCCAAGATCCAGGGTACCCCGGGGAGCTGTTTTTT. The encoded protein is CASSQDPGYPGELFF.

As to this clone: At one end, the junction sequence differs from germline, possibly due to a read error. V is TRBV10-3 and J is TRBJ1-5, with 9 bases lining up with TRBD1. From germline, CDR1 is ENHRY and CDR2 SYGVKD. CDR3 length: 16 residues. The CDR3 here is CASSPNVGQGSQPQHF. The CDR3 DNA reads TGTGCCAGCAGTCCCAACGTGGGACAGGGATCCCAGCCCCAGCATTTT.

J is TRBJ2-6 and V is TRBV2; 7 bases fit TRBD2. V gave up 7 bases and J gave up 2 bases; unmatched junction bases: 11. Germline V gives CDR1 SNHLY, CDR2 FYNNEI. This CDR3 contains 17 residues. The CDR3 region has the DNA TGTGCCAGCACCAACCGGGGAGGGGCGGCTGGGGCCAACGTCCTGACTTTC. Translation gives CASTNRGGAAGANVLTF.

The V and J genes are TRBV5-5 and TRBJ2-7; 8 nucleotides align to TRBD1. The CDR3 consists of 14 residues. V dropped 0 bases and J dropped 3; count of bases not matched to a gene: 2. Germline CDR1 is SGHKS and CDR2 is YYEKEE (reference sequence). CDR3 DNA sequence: TGTGCCAGCAGCTTGGGGACAGGGCTCTACGAGCAGTACTTC. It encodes CASSLGTGLYEQYF. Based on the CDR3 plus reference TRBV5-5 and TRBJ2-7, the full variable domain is DAGVTQSPTHLIKTRGQQVTLRCSPISGHKSVSWYQQVLGQGPQFIFQYYEKEERGRGNFPDRFSARQFPNYSSELNVNALLLGDSALYLCASSLGTGLYEQYFGPGTRLTVT.